The present T cell receptor beta chain was sequenced within a study of blood T cell repertoires in COVID-19. The CDR3 is made up of 15 amino acids. Trimming removed 8 bases from V and 9 bases from J, with 25 bases in between. Germline assignment: CDR1 MNHEY and CDR2 SMNVEV (reference sequence). Method: immunoSEQ multiplex PCR; TCRdb's copy keeps in-frame clones and lacks some. The table includes 200,000 to 250,000 clones, more than 75% detected once. Ages ranged from roughly 18 to 100 years, with residence in 24 US areas. The rearrangement links TRBV27 to TRBJ2-5; possibly TRBD2 for D (5 bases). Input material: PBMCs or T cells enriched from blood (not recorded which). This receptor was identified in a man aged 25 to 40 in a cohort exposed to, infected with or recovered from COVID-19 (not recorded which). CDR3 bases: TGTGCCAGCGGCGTCCTGGGCGCGGGTGGTCCGTCCCAGTACTTC. Residues: CASGVLGAGGPSQYF.